Below are 26 T cell receptor beta chains sequenced from a single sample in a study of shared clonotypes between healthy human individuals. Profiled with immunoSEQ multiplex PCR; TCRdb holds only in-frame clones, not every one. The profile shows about 730,000 clones, over 55% of them singletons. Sequencing was performed on memory CD4+ T cells sorted from blood. As for subset: CD45RA-negative fraction. Receptor source: a young woman in good health.

The genes are TRBV5-4 and TRBJ2-7; D possibly corresponds to TRBD2 (5 bases). The germline V gene has CDR1 SGHNT and CDR2 YYREEE (reference sequence). Trimming removed 2 bases at V and 0 bases at J, with 15 bases between. CDR3 size: 16 residues. Here the CDR3 reads CASSFSARASSYEQYF. The DNA of the CDR3 is TGTGCCAGCAGCTTTTCGGCGCGGGCCTCCTCCTACGAGCAGTACTTC.

This chain joins TRBV28 and TRBJ2-7, with TRBD1 matching 11 bases. Germline V gene lookup returns CDR1 MDHEN and CDR2 SYDVKM. This CDR3 contains 15 residues. Trimming at V came to 6 bases and at J to 4 bases, leaving 8 bases not matched to a gene. DNA for the CDR3: TGTGCCAGCAGATTGGGACAGGGGGTATTGTACGAGCAGTACTTC. This encodes CASRLGQGVLYEQYF.

The chain has TRBV19 and TRBJ1-5, with D possibly being TRBD1 (5 bases). Trimming stripped 4 bases from V and 4 bases from J, with 11 bases between. Germline CDR1 LNHDA, CDR2 SQIVND (reference sequence). The CDR3 loop spans 14 amino acids. The CDR3 DNA sequence: TGTGCCAGTAGTAAACCGAGGGGAAATCAGCCCCAGCATTTT. It specifies CASSKPRGNQPQHF.

The chain carries TRBV9 and TRBJ2-1; D is unresolved. The CDR3 contains 18 residues. Germline V gives CDR1 SGDLS, CDR2 YYNGEE. V gave up 3 bases and J gave up 7 bases, with 26 bases separating them. The CDR3 coding sequence is TGTGCCAGCAGCGGAATGCTATTTGACTGGGGAAAGTTGAATGAGCAGTTCTTC. Protein product: CASSGMLFDWGKLNEQFF.

About this clone: The sample holds other DNA sequences that translate to the same CDR3. The J gene is TRBJ2-5, the V gene TRBV9; 7 positions agree with TRBD2. The junction had 4 bases not matched to a gene; V was cut back by 0 bases and J by 5 bases. The CDR3 sequence is 14 residues long. Germline CDR1 SGDLS, CDR2 YYNGEE. The CDR3 loop reads CASSVGGSGETQYF. The CDR3 DNA is TGTGCCAGCAGCGTAGGCGGGAGTGGGGAGACCCAGTACTTC.

As concerns this clone: In the same sample, other DNA sequences code for this CDR3. The CDR3 DNA sequence: TGTGCCAGCAGCTTAACGGAGGATCAGCCCCAGCATTTT. Its protein is CASSLTEDQPQHF. V is TRBV7-3 and J is TRBJ1-5; D is unclear. V shed 0 bases and J shed 5 bases, with 5 bases lying between them. This CDR3 comprises 13 residues. Germline V gives CDR1 SGHTA, CDR2 FQGTGA.

The chain carries TRBV6-1 and TRBJ1-3; D not certain. Germline values: CDR1 MNHNS, CDR2 SASEGT. Trimming took 6 bases from V and 0 from J, leaving 6 bases between them. The CDR3 totals 13 residues. For the CDR3, the DNA is TGTGCCAGCAGGCACAGCTCTGGAAACACCATATATTTT. Translating it yields CASRHSSGNTIYF.

This chain links TRBV7-9 with TRBJ2-5, with D unclear. CDR3 size: 13 residues. The V gene's germline CDR1 is SEHNR and CDR2 FQNEAQ (reference sequence). Trimming took off 0 bases at V and 4 bases at J, with 6 bases between the two ends. The CDR3 DNA follows: TGTGCCAGCAGCTTAGCTGACTTAGAGACCCAGTACTTC. The encoded protein is CASSLADLETQYF.

This rearrangement joins TRBV7-2 to TRBJ2-7, with D uncertain. This CDR3 region has 13 residues. V lost 3 bases to trimming and J lost 6 bases, with 12 bases between them. The germline CDR1 and CDR2 sequences are SGHTA and FQGNSA. The CDR3 DNA sequence: TGTGCCAGCAGCTTGGCTCCACAGCTCGAGCAGTACTTC. Translating it yields CASSLAPQLEQYF.

The V call is TRBV19, the J call TRBJ1-2; unclear D gene. V was pared by 3 bases and J by 2 bases, with 7 bases between. The CDR3 is 13 amino acids. In germline, CDR1 is LNHDA, CDR2 SQIVND (reference sequence). DNA for the CDR3: TGTGCCAGTAGTATTAACGGAAACTATGGCTACACCTTC. Amino acid sequence: CASSINGNYGYTF.

V is TRBV10-1 and J is TRBJ2-3; a possible D gene is TRBD1 (5 bases). Germline CDR1 and CDR2: WNHNN and SYGVQD (reference sequence). Deletions cut 8 bases from V and 1 base from J, with 13 bases between. The CDR3 is 14 residues long. The CDR3 protein is CASGQGFRTDTQYF. CDR3 nucleotides: TGCGCCAGCGGTCAGGGATTTCGCACAGATACGCAGTATTTT.

This sequence joins TRBV2 and TRBJ2-1, with D unclear. Germline CDR1 and CDR2: SNHLY and FYNNEI. CDR3 length: 13 amino acids. V was cut by 6 bases and J by 4 bases, with 10 bases left in between. The CDR3 DNA sequence: TGTGCCAGCAGGCCACCCATATACAATGAGCAGTTCTTC. Protein: CASRPPIYNEQFF.

This clone was seen just once. The chain recombines TRBV11-1 with TRBJ1-1; D not resolved. The germline gives CDR1 SGHAT, CDR2 FQDESV (reference sequence). Trimming removed 5 bases from V and 0 bases from J, with 10 bases in between. CDR3 length: 14 amino acids. The CDR3 nucleotides read TGTGCCAGCAGCCCACAGACTATGAACACTGAAGCTTTCTTT. Translating gives CASSPQTMNTEAFF.

This sequence joins TRBV2 and TRBJ2-6; 7 bases match TRBD2. The CDR3 sequence is 17 residues long. CDR1 is SNHLY and CDR2 is FYNNEI in the germline V gene. V dropped 2 bases and J dropped 0; count of bases not matched to a gene: 4. Written as DNA, the CDR3 is TGTGCCAGCAGTGAACTAGCGGCCGACTCTGGGGCCAACGTCCTGACTTTC. Translated: CASSELAADSGANVLTF.

The chain carries TRBV28 and TRBJ1-2; D unresolved. Germline loops: CDR1 MDHEN, CDR2 SYDVKM. V was pared by 2 bases and J by 7 bases, with 5 bases between. The CDR3 covers 11 residues. This CDR3 is CASSLIGGYTF. CDR3 bases: TGTGCCAGCAGTTTAATCGGTGGCTACACCTTC.

The count of this clone is one. The J gene is TRBJ1-2, the V gene TRBV6-5, with D possibly TRBD1 on 5 matching bases. V was shortened by 6 bases and J by 7 bases, with 12 bases between the two germline ends. The CDR3 spans 12 residues. Germline assignment: CDR1 MNHEY and CDR2 SVGAGI. The CDR3 bases are TGTGCCAGCAGCCCGCCCGGGGGTGGCTACACCTTC. Protein product: CASSPPGGGYTF.

The chain carries TRBV7-9 and TRBJ1-1; D not certain. CDR1 is SEHNR and CDR2 is FQNEAQ in the germline V gene (reference sequence). V lost 3 bases to trimming and J lost 4 bases, with 12 bases between them. The length of the CDR3 is 14 residues. This CDR3 is CASSFLDRGTEAFF. The CDR3 DNA sequence: TGTGCCAGCAGCTTTCTGGACCGGGGCACTGAAGCTTTCTTT.

A few counts support this clone. This chain connects TRBV6-6 to TRBJ2-7; TRBD2 matches at 9 bases. Trimming at V came to 0 bases and at J to 4 bases, leaving 4 bases not matched to a gene. CDR1 is MNHNY, CDR2 SVGAGI, per germline (reference sequence). This CDR3 has 15 amino acids. The CDR3 here is CASSYSSGSGYEQYF. CDR3 coding DNA: TGTGCCAGCAGTTACTCTAGCGGGAGTGGGTACGAGCAGTACTTC.

In this sample, this clone turned up once. CDR3 bases: TGTGCCAGCAGCTTAGATGGGGAGAGGGGCTACAATGAGCAGTTCTTC. Amino acids: CASSLDGERGYNEQFF. The V gene is TRBV11-3, the J gene TRBJ2-1; either TRBD1 or TRBD2 may fit D (5 bases each). This CDR3 has 16 residues. V was trimmed by 0 bases and J by 3 bases, leaving 12 bases between them. Germline assignment: CDR1 SGHNT and CDR2 YENEEA. Together with reference TRBV11-3 and TRBJ2-1, the CDR3 gives the full variable domain: EAGVVQSPRYKIIEKKQPVAFWCNPISGHNTLYWYLQNLGQGPELLIRYENEEAVDDSQLPKDRFSAERLKGVDSTLKIQPAELGDSAVYLCASSLDGERGYNEQFFGPGTRLTVL.

This clone is a singleton in its sample. The J gene is TRBJ2-1, the V gene TRBV18, with TRBD2 identical over 9 bases. V gave up 1 base and J gave up 1 base; unmatched junction bases: 8. The CDR3 covers 18 residues. In germline, CDR1 is KGHSH, CDR2 LQKENI. The CDR3 spells CASSPQASGMGSYNEQFF. CDR3 coding DNA: TGTGCCAGCTCACCACAGGCTAGCGGGATGGGATCCTACAATGAGCAGTTCTTC.

The chain recombines TRBV18 with TRBJ2-7; TRBD1 might be the D (6 bases). Trimming removed 2 bases from V and 0 bases from J, with 14 bases in between. The germline CDR1 and CDR2 sequences are KGHSH and LQKENI. The CDR3 is made up of 16 amino acids. The CDR3, as DNA: TGTGCCAGCTCACCAAATTCGGACAGCATCTCCTACGAGCAGTACTTC. It encodes CASSPNSDSISYEQYF.

The chain uses TRBV7-9 and TRBJ1-1; 8 bases are shared with TRBD1. Per germline, CDR1 SEHNR and CDR2 FQNEAQ (reference sequence). J gave up 1 base and V 5 bases, and 3 bases lay outside the gene matches. The CDR3 consists of 14 residues. The CDR3: CASSGTGKNTEAFF. The CDR3 DNA is TGTGCCAGCAGCGGGACAGGCAAGAACACTGAAGCTTTCTTT.

The rearrangement links TRBV14 to TRBJ2-5; TRBD1 might be the D (7 bases). This CDR3 is built from 16 residues. V lost 4 bases and J 5 bases, leaving 20 bases between the germline ends. Germline lookup yields CDR1 SGHDN and CDR2 FVKESK. The CDR3 nucleotides read TGTGCCAGCAGCCGCCAGGACAGGACCCGGGGGGAGACCCAGTACTTC. Protein product: CASSRQDRTRGETQYF.

This clone has just one count. The V and J genes are TRBV5-1 and TRBJ2-7; unclear D gene. The CDR3 loop spans 12 amino acids. The V end was cut by 4 bases, the J end by 3 bases, with 8 bases between. Germline CDR1 reads SGHRS; CDR2 reads YFSETQ. CDR3 sequence (DNA): TGCGCCAGCAGCGAACAGTACTACGAGCAGTACTTC. Translating gives CASSEQYYEQYF. Combining the CDR3 with reference TRBV5-1 and TRBJ2-7 gives the whole variable domain KAGVTQTPRYLIKTRGQQVTLSCSPISGHRSVSWYQQTPGQGLQFLFEYFSETQRNKGNFPGRFSGRQFSNSRSEMNVSTLELGDSALYLCASSEQYYEQYFGPGTRLTVT.

The rearrangement uses TRBV19 and TRBJ2-2; D possibly matches TRBD1 or TRBD2 (5 bases each). V lost 6 bases and J 9 bases, leaving 17 bases between the germline ends. The V gene's germline CDR1 is LNHDA and CDR2 SQIVND (reference sequence). The CDR3 covers 14 residues. In DNA, the CDR3 is TGTGCCAGTAGCGACCTAGAGGGGCGATGGGAGCTGTTTTTT. Encoded protein: CASSDLEGRWELFF.

V and J are TRBV10-1 and TRBJ2-2, with TRBD1 matching 10 bases. The V gene's germline CDR1 is WNHNN and CDR2 SYGVQD (reference sequence). This CDR3 comprises 16 residues. With V trimmed by 4 bases and J by 5 bases, 7 bases remained unmatched. The chain's CDR3 is CASSGGTGVRTGELFF. DNA of the CDR3: TGCGCCAGCAGTGGGGGGACAGGGGTTCGGACCGGGGAGCTGTTTTTT.